This is a list of T cell receptor beta chains from one sample in a study of ipilimumab plus nivolumab after autologous stem cell transplantation. Produced via immunoSEQ multiplex PCR; TCRdb's table is partial and in-frame only. The sample shows about 17,000 clones, about 80% of them seen only once. This specimen was PBMCs, taken in a trial of ipilimumab plus nivolumab as post-transplant consolidation. Every receptor here comes from a male donor with diffuse large B-cell lymphoma. The conserved cysteine and the conserved F or W are not part of the CDR3 here. Clone sizes are given selectively: once, few, many, or a class where the clone is expanded.

clone_size v_call cdr3_length cdr3_aa
few TRBV2 12 ASRRRQGSYEQY
few TRBV4-1 12 ASSQEGSTDTQY
. TRBV2 16 ASSKTGTGPLRSYEQY
. TRBV2 11 ASGRDGVYEQY
. TRBV6-5 12 ASSYSSVGETQY
. TRBV6-7 10 ANGGVNTEAF
. TRBV11-2 12 ASSLGGGSYGYT
. TRBV30 13 AWSSSGASYNEQF
. TRBV7-6 10 ASSLVGPEAF
once TRBV7-2 13 ASRLERGLYNEQF
. TRBV10-1 13 ASSTTSGGRYEQY
. TRBV5-6 13 ASSWDRTTNEKLF
. TRBV7-2 15 ASSLAGGQVVNEKLF
. TRBV7-9 14 ASSLAGTSGGAGQF
. TRBV5-6 14 ASSLTRLAGRDTQY
few TRBV7-6 13 ASSWGGGPEETQY
once TRBV7-1 10 ASVRSNTEAF
. TRBV19 11 ASSRTGSQPQH
. TRBV4-1 10 ASSQDQETQY
. TRBV5-1 12 ASSLELGIGGYT
few TRBV6-5 12 ASSYEDANTEAF
. TRBV7-9 13 ASSFPLPSNYGYT
. TRBV5-4 11 ASSPRSGYEQY
. TRBV19 15 ASSGGTATPFTDTQY
. TRBV5-1 14 ASSLGTGGSNQPQH
. TRBV18 15 ASSPARDGLSTDTQY
once TRBV19 12 ASKSRQNNQPQH
few TRBV30 9 AWSLATEAF
. TRBV9 13 ASSPHTVGVSEAF
. TRBV6-5 13 ASSSSGVSNQPQH
. TRBV2 11 ASRTGGRNIQY
. TRBV2 12 ASRARQYGDEQY
. TRBV14 12 ASSRGQGAREQY
. TRBV19 10 ASSIRNQPQH
. TRBV5-6 14 ASSFGATVNTGELF
. TRBV11-1 10 ASSLSGGEQY
. TRBV11-2 10 ASSFSGQPQH
. TRBV27 10 ASSFPMMEID
. TRBV6-6 12 ASSYAGSHYEQY
. TRBV7-3 14 ASSPTSGQGSTEAF
. TRBV5-4 11 ASSYRGNYGYT
. TRBV5-1 11 ASSLDSTDTQY
. TRBV7-2 10 ASSLLGPEQY
. TRBV6-1 11 ASNSGGPYEQY
. TRBV7-9 14 ASTARGAQPTGELF
. TRBV10-3 15 AISESASRPLNTEAF
. TRBV7-3 13 ASSRGGVSYNEQF
. TRBV4-1 15 ASSQDIILADLDTQY
. TRBV7-2 11 ASSPGPNRELF
. TRBV4-1 14 ASSQGITRGLTEAF
few TRBV11-2 13 ASSYSGGPDYEQY
. TRBV13 12 ASSLELGSYEQY
medium-sized TRBV10-2 15 ASSEDGQGGYQETQY
. TRBV30 11 AGEDLREETQY
. TRBV5-1 12 ASSFGGGKDTQY
. TRBV5-1 11 ASRLAGDYEQY
. TRBV2 10 ASSPRSYEQY
. TRBV6-5 12 ASSSPGTRSEQF
. TRBV19 16 ASSIDPPGSGGANVLT
. TRBV18 13 ASSVTGSGNQPQH